Below are 19 T cell receptor beta chains sequenced from a single sample in a study of siplizumab effects on memory and regulatory T cells. The data were produced by immunoSEQ multiplex PCR, yet TCRdb's version contains in-frame clones alone and is incomplete. The table has nearly 85,000 clones, roughly 89% seen once. The specimen was Tregs sorted from blood. The receptor source for this set is a human donor in good health.

This chain connects TRBV2 to TRBJ2-1, with 12 bases identical to TRBD2. J lost 4 bases, V lost 3 bases, and 7 bases had no gene match. Germline-derived CDR1 and CDR2 are SNHLY and FYNNEI. The CDR3 has 17 amino acids. The CDR3 reads CASSEASGGAHYNEQFF. CDR3 DNA sequence: TGTGCCAGCAGTGAGGCTAGCGGGGGGGCGCATTACAATGAGCAGTTCTTC.

In this sample, this clone turned up a few times. This chain links TRBV6-1 with TRBJ1-2, with TRBD1 matching over 10 bases. V lost 2 bases, J lost 0 bases, and 6 bases stayed unmatched. CDR1 MNHNS and CDR2 SASEGT come from the germline V gene. The CDR3 consists of 17 residues. Here the CDR3 DNA reads TGTGCCAGCAGTGAATACGGGACAGGGGCCTCTAACTATGGCTACACCTTC. It is translated as CASSEYGTGASNYGYTF.

The CDR3 DNA sequence: TGTGCCAGCTCACGGGGACTAGAGAACCAAGAGACCCAGTACTTC. Protein product: CASSRGLENQETQYF. The chain employs TRBV18 and TRBJ2-5; 8 bases agree with TRBD2. Germline trimming cut 4 bases from V and 0 bases from J; bases unmatched to any gene: 4. This CDR3 is 15 amino acids long. The germline gives CDR1 KGHSH, CDR2 LQKENI.

V and J are TRBV6-5 and TRBJ2-2; D gene unclear. Germline CDR1 and CDR2: MNHEY and SVGAGI. The CDR3 runs 12 residues. The V end lost 5 bases, the J end lost 4 bases, and 5 bases lay between the germline ends. The CDR3 DNA reads as TGTGCCAGCAGTGGTCGCACCGGGGAGCTGTTTTTT. The encoded protein is CASSGRTGELFF.

The V gene is TRBV6-1, the J gene TRBJ2-1; the match to TRBD2 covers 7 bases. CDR1 is MNHNS and CDR2 is SASEGT in the germline V gene. The V and J ends lost 6 bases and 3 bases, in that order; junction bases with no gene match: 2. This CDR3 has 13 residues. CDR3 protein: CASSRDYYNEQFF. The CDR3 DNA reads TGTGCCAGCAGCCGGGACTACTACAATGAGCAGTTCTTC.

The chain recombines TRBV6-1 with TRBJ2-3; tentatively, D is TRBD2 (5 bases). Trimming removed 1 base from V and 5 bases from J, with 10 bases in between. The CDR3 length is 14 residues. The germline gives CDR1 MNHNS, CDR2 SASEGT. CDR3 bases: TGTGCCAGCAGTGAAGTGTCGGGGTTAGATACGCAGTATTTT. It encodes CASSEVSGLDTQYF.

This chain connects TRBV11-2 to TRBJ2-3, with a tentative D call TRBD1 (5 bases). The length of the CDR3 is 16 residues. Germline values: CDR1 SGHAT, CDR2 FQNNGV. Between the trimmed V and J ends, which lost 5 bases and 5 bases, there was a span of 20 bases. CDR3 loop: CASSPRTSTPRDTQYF. CDR3 DNA: TGTGCCAGCAGCCCCCGGACAAGCACCCCGAGAGATACGCAGTATTTT.

This sequence joins TRBV28 and TRBJ2-5; the D gene is possibly TRBD2 (7 bases). The germline V gene has CDR1 MDHEN and CDR2 SYDVKM. The CDR3 has 14 residues. V was trimmed by 3 bases and J by 5 bases, leaving 13 bases between them. The CDR3 sequence is CASSFLRGGETQYF. In DNA, the CDR3 is TGTGCCAGCAGTTTTCTCCGCGGGGGCGAGACCCAGTACTTC.

For this clone: One end of the junction varies from germline; a read error may be responsible. The CDR3 region has the DNA TGTGCCAGCAGAGAAGCGCTCGGGGAGCTGTTTTTT. Translating gives CASREALGELFF. This chain uses TRBV2 with TRBJ2-2; D call uncertain. Germline lookup yields CDR1 SNHLY and CDR2 FYNNEI. The CDR3 runs 12 residues.

The chain links TRBV7-2 to TRBJ2-1; possibly TRBD1 for D (6 bases). Germline V gene lookup returns CDR1 SGHTA and CDR2 FQGNSA. Between the trimmed V and J ends, which lost 11 bases and 7 bases, there was a span of 18 bases. CDR3 size: 13 residues. Here the CDR3 reads CAGGQSVGNEQFF. For the CDR3, the DNA is TGTGCCGGCGGACAGTCTGTGGGGAATGAGCAGTTCTTC.

The CDR3 sequence is CASSQEFSRGGGSYNEQFF. CDR3 sequence (DNA): TGCGCCAGCAGCCAAGAGTTCAGCCGTGGCGGGGGCTCCTACAATGAGCAGTTCTTC. V usage is TRBV4-3 and J usage is TRBJ2-1; 7 bases line up with TRBD2. This CDR3 region has 19 residues. With 0 bases clipped from V and 0 bases from J, the junction kept 11 bases outside the gene matches. CDR1 and CDR2 (germline): LGHNA, YSLEER.

The chain joins TRBV19 to TRBJ1-2; perhaps TRBD1 as D (5 bases). This CDR3 region has 15 residues. The germline CDR1 and CDR2 sequences are LNHDA and SQIVND (reference sequence). With 6 bases removed from V and 3 bases from J, the gap between germline ends came to 17 bases. This CDR3 is CASSYTGALYYGYTF. The CDR3 DNA follows: TGTGCCAGTAGCTATACAGGCGCTCTATACTATGGCTACACCTTC.

This clone was seen only once. V is TRBV7-2 and J is TRBJ2-6, with D unclear. The V end lost 3 bases, the J end lost 4 bases, and 10 bases lay between the germline ends. The V gene's germline CDR1 is SGHTA and CDR2 FQGNSA. The CDR3 consists of 15 residues. The DNA for the CDR3 is TGTGCCAGCAGCTTGTTAGGCTCCGGGGCCAACGTCCTGACTTTC. It specifies CASSLLGSGANVLTF. The variable domain in full, completed from reference TRBV7-2 and TRBJ2-6, reads GAGVSQSPSNKVTEKGKDVELRCDPISGHTALYWYRQSLGQGLEFLIYFQGNSAPDKSGLPSDRFSAERTGGSVSTLTIQRTQQEDSAVYLCASSLLGSGANVLTFGAGSRLTVL.

This clone came up once. The chain links TRBV11-1 to TRBJ2-7; D is perhaps TRBD1 (6 bases). This CDR3 has 14 residues. Germline CDR1 and CDR2: SGHAT and FQDESV (reference sequence). Trimming pared 3 bases from V and 6 bases from J, leaving 15 bases between. DNA of the CDR3: TGTGCCAGCAGCTTTGACAGGTACCCGTCCGAGCAGTACTTC. Protein product: CASSFDRYPSEQYF.

In regard to this clone: At one end the junction does not follow the germline gene, possibly because of a read error. The V call is TRBV7-2, the J call TRBJ2-7, with TRBD2 matching 7 bases. The CDR3 is made up of 13 amino acids. Germline lookup yields CDR1 SGHTA and CDR2 FQGNSA. This CDR3 reads CASGDPGWRGLNF. The CDR3 nucleotides read TGTGCCAGCGGGGACCCCGGCTGGCGGGGGTTGAACTTC.

This sequence joins TRBV19 and TRBJ2-1; D unclear. CDR1 is LNHDA and CDR2 is SQIVND in the germline V gene (reference sequence). This CDR3 contains 15 residues. The V end lost 7 bases, the J end lost 0 bases, and 13 bases lay between the germline ends. The CDR3 coding sequence is TGTGCCAGTAAAAGGCAGGCCAGCTCCTACAATGAGCAGTTCTTC. This gives the protein CASKRQASSYNEQFF.

This chain connects TRBV25-1 to TRBJ2-7; 8 nucleotides match TRBD2. The germline gives CDR1 MGHDK, CDR2 SYGVNS. CDR3 size: 12 residues. The junction had 2 bases not matched to a gene; V was cut back by 8 bases and J by 2 bases. The chain's CDR3 is CASSLAAYEQYF. DNA for the CDR3: TGTGCCAGCTCACTAGCGGCCTACGAGCAGTACTTC.

This clone showed up just once. The gene calls are TRBV6-1 and TRBJ1-2, with 9 bases matching TRBD1. The CDR3 consists of 14 residues. The germline V gene encodes CDR1 MNHNS and CDR2 SASEGT. After removal of 6 bases from V and 7 bases from J, the junction contained 9 bases not matched to a gene. The CDR3 DNA sequence: TGTGCCAGCAGATCGAGGGACAGGGATTTTGGCTACACCTTC. It codes for CASRSRDRDFGYTF.

CDR3 region: CASSIQGIGAYEQYF. For the CDR3, the DNA is TGTGCCAGTAGTATTCAGGGAATCGGGGCCTACGAGCAGTACTTC. This chain links TRBV19 with TRBJ2-7; either TRBD1 or TRBD2 may supply D (5 bases each). Per germline, CDR1 LNHDA and CDR2 SQIVND (reference sequence). Trimming pared 3 bases from V and 2 bases from J, leaving 14 bases between. The CDR3 totals 15 residues.